The 24 T cell receptor beta chains below come from one sample, sequenced in a study of CD8+CD57+ T cells in acquired aplastic anemia. Their cognate antigens are unknown. Investigators profiled TCR beta VDJ and CDR3 from genomic DNA template. MiXCR was run by TCRdb on the reads, yielding one entry per CDR3 protein. The data contain around 21,000 distinct CDR3 sequences, about two fifths of them singletons. Patients selected for sequencing had displayed CD8+CD57+ cell expansion by flow cytometry. Overall study findings and caveats: CD8+CD57+ cells showed decreased diversity compared with total CD4+ and CD8+ cells in patients.

Sequencing was carried out using CD8+CD57+ T cells sorted from PBMCs. Sample subset: bead-enriched CD8+CD57+ effector memory T cells from SAA patients. The receptors derive from a human donor with aplastic anemia.

This clonotype is labeled as medium-sized. V usage is TRBV7-2 and J usage is TRBJ2-1, with D tentatively TRBD2 (5 bases). The CDR3 loop spans 13 amino acids. From germline, CDR1 is SGHTA and CDR2 FQGNSA. The CDR3 DNA is TGTGCTATGTCCCGGGAATCCTACAATGAGCAGTTCTTC. Its translation is CAMSRESYNEQFF.

The genes are TRBV20-1 and TRBJ2-5; 15 nucleotides match TRBD2. Germline lookup yields CDR1 DFQATT and CDR2 SNEGSKA (reference sequence). The CDR3 loop spans 19 amino acids. The trim removed 1 base at V and 4 bases at J, leaving 13 bases unmatched. The CDR3 DNA is TGCAGTGCTAGAGGCGGGCCGGGACTAGCGGGAGGCCCGGGAGAGACCCAGTACTTC. It translates to CSARGGPGLAGGPGETQYF.

The DNA of the CDR3 is TGTGCCACCCGGACAGGAGCTTCCTACGAGCAGTACTTC. Translated: CATRTGASYEQYF. The V gene is TRBV7-2, the J gene TRBJ2-7; 7 nucleotides line up with TRBD1. Germline V lookup: CDR1 SGHTA, CDR2 FQGNSA. This CDR3 is 13 amino acids long. V dropped 10 bases and J dropped 1; count of bases not matched to a gene: 7. Full variable domain (missing parts from reference TRBV7-2 and TRBJ2-7): GAGVSQSPSNKVTEKGKDVELRCDPISGHTALYWYRQSLGQGLEFLIYFQGNSAPDKSGLPSDRFSAERTGGSVSTLTIQRTQQEDSAVYLCATRTGASYEQYFGPGTRLTVT.

This clonotype appeared a single time. The CDR3, as DNA: TGCAGTGCTAAAGGGGGCCTCCCTCGAGAGACCCAGTACTTC. As protein: CSAKGGLPRETQYF. V and J are TRBV20-1 and TRBJ2-5; 7 bases agree with TRBD1. CDR3 length equals 14 residues. Looked up from germline, CDR1 is DFQATT and CDR2 is SNEGSKA (reference sequence). Trimming took 4 bases from V and 4 from J; bases not matched to a gene: 9.

This rearrangement joins TRBV20-1 to TRBJ2-5; D possibly corresponds to TRBD1 (6 bases). The CDR3 loop spans 15 amino acids. CDR1 DFQATT and CDR2 SNEGSKA come from the germline V gene (reference sequence). The germline V and J ends were trimmed by 6 bases and 5 bases, with 22 bases remaining between them. The CDR3 sequence: CSAVGAYQFSETQYF. CDR3 nucleotide sequence: TGCAGTGCCGTGGGGGCCTACCAATTTAGTGAGACCCAGTACTTC.

The V gene is TRBV20-1, the J gene TRBJ2-3, with D possibly TRBD2 on 6 matching bases. The germline V and J ends were trimmed by 4 bases and 5 bases, with 16 bases remaining between them. The CDR3 contains 14 residues. Germline V lookup: CDR1 DFQATT, CDR2 SNEGSKA (reference sequence). The DNA for the CDR3 is TGCAGTGCTACGAAGCGGGTCGGGGGAGATACGCAGTATTTT. Translation gives CSATKRVGGDTQYF.

J is TRBJ2-3 and V is TRBV29-1, with TRBD1 matching 8 bases. V lost 7 bases to trimming and J lost 3 bases; unmatched junction nucleotides: 9. Germline V lookup: CDR1 SQVTM, CDR2 ANQGSEA. The CDR3 totals 14 residues. This CDR3 is CSARTGTLTDTQYF. CDR3 sequence (DNA): TGCAGCGCCAGGACAGGGACACTGACAGATACGCAGTATTTT.

The chain carries TRBV9 and TRBJ1-2, with a possible D match to TRBD1 (5 bases). The CDR3 loop spans 18 amino acids. The V end was cut by 5 bases, the J end by 2 bases, with 25 bases between. Germline assignment: CDR1 SGDLS and CDR2 YYNGEE. DNA for the CDR3: TGTGCCAGCAGTACCCAGTGGGGTGGGGGAGGTGCAAACTATGGCTACACCTTC. Translation: CASSTQWGGGGANYGYTF.

In this sample, this clonotype turned up a few times. J is TRBJ2-3 and V is TRBV6-1; D uncertain. The CDR3 runs 11 residues. Trimming took off 8 bases at V and 2 bases at J, with 5 bases between the two ends. Germline CDR1 and CDR2: MNHNS and SASEGT. CDR3 nucleotide sequence: TGTGCCAGCGGTTACACAGATACGCAGTATTTT. It codes for CASGYTDTQYF.

This clonotype was recorded a few times. The V call is TRBV19, the J call TRBJ1-2; D remains unclear. The CDR3 is 14 residues long. The ends were cut back, 1 base at V and 8 bases at J, with 14 bases in the middle. Germline V CDR1 and CDR2: LNHDA, SQIVND (reference sequence). The CDR3 is CASSIAPQLGGYTF. The CDR3 bases are TGTGCCAGTAGTATAGCTCCCCAGTTAGGGGGCTACACCTTC. Full variable domain (remainder filled in from reference TRBV19 and TRBJ1-2): DGGITQSPKYLFRKEGQNVTLSCEQNLNHDAMYWYRQDPGQGLRLIYYSQIVNDFQKGDIAEGYSVSREKKESFPLTVTSAQKNPTAFYLCASSIAPQLGGYTFGSGTRLTVV.

The chain has TRBV6-4 and TRBJ2-1; maybe TRBD2 (5 bases). The CDR3 spans 14 residues. CDR1 is MRHNA, CDR2 SNTAGT, per germline. V was trimmed by 4 bases and J by 12 bases, leaving 19 bases between them. The CDR3 DNA reads as TGTGCCAGCAGTGGCGAAGGGAGCACAGATACGCAGTTCTTC. This codes for CASSGEGSTDTQFF.

This clonotype was picked up many times. The genes are TRBV29-1 and TRBJ2-3; 13 nucleotides line up with TRBD2. The length of the CDR3 is 19 residues. V lost 3 bases and J lost 1; bases outside the gene matches: 13. Germline loops: CDR1 SQVTM, CDR2 ANQGSEA. The CDR3 protein is CSVDWTSGSSYGGTDTQYF. DNA for the CDR3: TGCAGCGTTGACTGGACTAGCGGGAGTTCGTATGGCGGCACAGATACGCAGTATTTT.

This clonotype was observed many times. The chain employs TRBV20-1 and TRBJ2-3; TRBD1 is a possible D gene (5 bases). Germline-derived CDR1 and CDR2 are DFQATT and SNEGSKA (reference sequence). The CDR3 is made up of 15 amino acids. Trimming left V 1 base short and J 2 bases short, with 13 bases between. The CDR3 spells CSARAWRQPTDTQYF. CDR3 coding DNA: TGCAGTGCTAGAGCCTGGCGACAGCCCACAGATACGCAGTATTTT.

This chain uses TRBV5-1 with TRBJ2-5; D unclear. Trimming shortened V by 1 base and J by 1 base, and 5 bases separated the two germline ends. Germline CDR1 and CDR2: SGHRS and YFSETQ. The CDR3 contains 13 residues. CDR3 bases: TGCGCCAGCAGCTTGACAGCCCAAGAGACCCAGTACTTC. Its translation: CASSLTAQETQYF.

J is TRBJ2-7 and V is TRBV20-1; D possibly uses TRBD1 or TRBD2 (5 bases each). The germline V gene has CDR1 DFQATT and CDR2 SNEGSKA (reference sequence). V lost 4 bases and J 7 bases, leaving 17 bases between the germline ends. The CDR3 extends over 13 amino acids. The DNA for the CDR3 is TGCAGTGCTAACGGGGACCCTACGAGAGAGCAGTACTTC. It is translated as CSANGDPTREQYF.

This clonotype was recorded a few times. The V and J genes are TRBV5-4 and TRBJ1-2; D remains unclear. Trimming removed 0 bases from V and 4 bases from J, with 4 bases in between. Per the germline V gene, CDR1 is SGHNT and CDR2 is YYREEE (reference sequence). The CDR3 is made up of 12 amino acids. The CDR3 region has the DNA TGTGCCAGCAGCTTGGACTTCTATGGCTACACCTTC. It specifies CASSLDFYGYTF. Drawing the rest from reference TRBV5-4 and TRBJ1-2, the complete variable domain is ETGVTQSPTHLIKTRGQQVTLRCSSQSGHNTVSWYQQALGQGPQFIFQYYREEENGRGNFPPRFSGLQFPNYSSELNVNALELDDSALYLCASSLDFYGYTFGSGTRLTVV.

Ten or more counts support this clonotype. The J gene is TRBJ1-2, the V gene TRBV12-3 or TRBV12-4; D uncertain. CDR3 length equals 17 residues. The V end was cut by 5 bases, the J end by 0 bases, with 19 bases between. The CDR3 reads CASSLSTTAASNYGYTF. In DNA form, the CDR3 reads TGTGCCAGCAGTCTCAGTACCACCGCGGCGTCTAACTATGGCTACACCTTC.

This rearrangement joins TRBV19 to TRBJ2-3, with a possible D match to TRBD1 (5 bases). The CDR3 extends over 12 amino acids. Trimming removed 4 bases at V and 6 bases at J, with 8 bases between. Germline CDR1 reads LNHDA; CDR2 reads SQIVND (reference sequence). CDR3 amino acids: CASSTRQDTQYF. In DNA, the CDR3 is TGTGCCAGTAGTACTAGACAGGATACGCAGTATTTT.

This clonotype was picked up a small number of times. The genes are TRBV5-6 and TRBJ2-7; D is unclear. CDR3 length: 13 amino acids. From germline, CDR1 is SGHDT and CDR2 YYEEEE. V was trimmed by 1 base and J by 3 bases, leaving 8 bases between them. The CDR3 loop reads CASSLNLIYEQYF. The CDR3 DNA sequence: TGTGCCAGCAGCTTGAACCTCATCTACGAGCAGTACTTC.

The table lists this clonotype with a few counts. The chain links TRBV7-8 to TRBJ1-1, with a possible D match to TRBD1 (5 bases). The germline V gene has CDR1 SGHVS and CDR2 FQNEAQ. CDR3 size: 13 residues. V lost 4 bases, J lost 1 base, and 7 bases lay in between. CDR3 region: CASSSRENTEAFF. The CDR3 DNA follows: TGTGCCAGCAGCTCCAGGGAGAACACTGAAGCTTTCTTT.

The V gene is TRBV29-1, the J gene TRBJ1-1; D possibly corresponds to TRBD1 (6 bases). V lost 4 bases and J lost 4, with 10 bases in between. Looked up from germline, CDR1 is SQVTM and CDR2 is ANQGSEA. The CDR3 extends over 12 amino acids. The CDR3 sequence: CSVGGGPTEAFF. In DNA, the CDR3 is TGCAGCGTTGGGGGGGGGCCCACTGAAGCTTTCTTT.

The chain carries TRBV20-1 and TRBJ1-5; 9 nucleotides agree with TRBD1. CDR1 and CDR2 from the germline V gene are DFQATT and SNEGSKA (reference sequence). This CDR3 is 13 amino acids long. Trimming at V came to 3 bases and at J to 14 bases, leaving 11 bases not matched to a gene. The CDR3 nucleotides are TGCAGTGCTAGGGGGGACAGGGAGACCTACGAGCATTTT. Translating gives CSARGDRETYEHF.

There are a few counts of this clonotype. The chain combines TRBV7-9 with TRBJ2-5, with TRBD2 matching over 10 bases. Trimming removed 1 base from V and 3 bases from J; junction bases left unmatched: 5. Germline CDR1 SEHNR, CDR2 FQNEAQ (reference sequence). The CDR3 covers 16 residues. In DNA form, the CDR3 reads TGTGCCAGCAGCTTAGTTCCTAGCGGGGGCGAAGAGACCCAGTACTTC. Protein product: CASSLVPSGGEETQYF.

The J gene is TRBJ2-3, the V gene TRBV2; D uncertain. Trimming stripped 6 bases from V and 7 bases from J, with 11 bases between. CDR1 and CDR2 from the germline V gene are SNHLY and FYNNEI. CDR3 length equals 12 residues. The CDR3 DNA sequence: TGTGCCAGCAGACCTGACACCTATACGCAGTATTTT. Translation: CASRPDTYTQYF.